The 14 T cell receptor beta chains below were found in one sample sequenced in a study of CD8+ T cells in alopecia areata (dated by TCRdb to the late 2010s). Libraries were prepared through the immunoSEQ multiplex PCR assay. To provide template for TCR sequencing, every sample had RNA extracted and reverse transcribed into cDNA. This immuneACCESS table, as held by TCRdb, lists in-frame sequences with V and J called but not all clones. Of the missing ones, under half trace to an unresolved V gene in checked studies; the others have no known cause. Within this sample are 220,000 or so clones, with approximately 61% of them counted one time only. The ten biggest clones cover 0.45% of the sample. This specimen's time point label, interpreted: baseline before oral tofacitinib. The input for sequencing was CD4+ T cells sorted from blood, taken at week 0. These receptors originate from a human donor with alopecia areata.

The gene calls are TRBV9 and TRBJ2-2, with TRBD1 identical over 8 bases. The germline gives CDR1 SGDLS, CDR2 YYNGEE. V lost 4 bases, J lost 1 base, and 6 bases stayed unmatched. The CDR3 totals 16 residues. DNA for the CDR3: TGTGCCAGCAGCACTCTCGGGACAGGGAACACCGGGGAGCTGTTTTTT. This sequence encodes CASSTLGTGNTGELFF.

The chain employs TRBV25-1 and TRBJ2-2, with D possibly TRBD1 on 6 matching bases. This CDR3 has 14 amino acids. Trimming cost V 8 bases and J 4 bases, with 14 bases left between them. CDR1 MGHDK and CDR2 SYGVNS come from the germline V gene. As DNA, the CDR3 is TGTGCCAGCGCCCCGGGACACCTCACCGGGGAGCTGTTTTTT. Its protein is CASAPGHLTGELFF.

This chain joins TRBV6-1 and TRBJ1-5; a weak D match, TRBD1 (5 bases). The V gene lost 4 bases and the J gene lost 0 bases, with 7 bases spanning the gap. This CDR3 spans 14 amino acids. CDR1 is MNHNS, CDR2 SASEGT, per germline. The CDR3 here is CASSAGTSNQPQHF. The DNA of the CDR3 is TGTGCCAGCAGTGCAGGGACTAGCAATCAGCCCCAGCATTTT.

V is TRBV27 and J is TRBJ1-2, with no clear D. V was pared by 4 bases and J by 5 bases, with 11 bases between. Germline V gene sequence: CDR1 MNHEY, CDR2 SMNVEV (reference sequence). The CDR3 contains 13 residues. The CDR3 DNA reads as TGTGCCAGCAGTTCTCGATTGGGATATGGCTACACCTTC. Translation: CASSSRLGYGYTF.

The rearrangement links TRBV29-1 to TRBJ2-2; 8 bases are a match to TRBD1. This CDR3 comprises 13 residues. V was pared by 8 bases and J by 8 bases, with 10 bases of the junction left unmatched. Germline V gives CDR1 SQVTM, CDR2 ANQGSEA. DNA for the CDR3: TGCAGCACCCGACAGGGGACGGCGGGGGAGCTGTTTTTT. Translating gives CSTRQGTAGELFF.

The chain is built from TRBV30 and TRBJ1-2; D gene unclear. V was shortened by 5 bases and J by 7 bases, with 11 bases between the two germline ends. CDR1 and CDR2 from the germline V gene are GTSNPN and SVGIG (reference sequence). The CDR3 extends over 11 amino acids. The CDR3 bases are TGTGCCTGGCGGGGAGGGTCTGGCTACACCTTC. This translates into CAWRGGSGYTF.

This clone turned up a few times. In DNA, the CDR3 is TGTGCCAGCAGCGCCGGACAGGGGGCTGGAAACACCATATATTTT. Amino acid sequence: CASSAGQGAGNTIYF. This chain links TRBV9 with TRBJ1-3, with 10 bases matching TRBD1. Per the germline V gene, CDR1 is SGDLS and CDR2 is YYNGEE. This CDR3 is 15 amino acids long. V was pared by 3 bases and J by 2 bases, with 2 bases of the junction left unmatched.

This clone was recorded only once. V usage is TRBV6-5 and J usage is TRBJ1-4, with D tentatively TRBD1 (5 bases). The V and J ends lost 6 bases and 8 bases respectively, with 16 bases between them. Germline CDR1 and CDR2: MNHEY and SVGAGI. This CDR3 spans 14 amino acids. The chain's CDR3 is CASSSQDRAEKLFF. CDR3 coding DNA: TGTGCCAGCAGCTCACAGGACCGCGCAGAAAAACTGTTTTTT.

In DNA form, the CDR3 reads TGCGCCAGCAGCCAACAGAGCTACGAGCAGTACTTC. This translates into CASSQQSYEQYF. The J gene is TRBJ2-7, the V gene TRBV10-2, with D uncertain. Trimming pared 6 bases from V and 3 bases from J, leaving 9 bases between. Germline CDR1 is WSHSY and CDR2 is SAAADI. CDR3 length: 12 residues.

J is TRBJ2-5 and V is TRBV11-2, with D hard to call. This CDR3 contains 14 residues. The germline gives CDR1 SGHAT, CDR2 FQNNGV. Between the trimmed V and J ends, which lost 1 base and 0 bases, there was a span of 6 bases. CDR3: CASSLGVYQETQYF. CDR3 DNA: TGTGCCAGCAGCTTAGGCGTGTACCAAGAGACCCAGTACTTC. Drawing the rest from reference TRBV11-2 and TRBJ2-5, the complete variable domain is EAGVAQSPRYKIIEKRQSVAFWCNPISGHATLYWYQQILGQGPKLLIQFQNNGVVDDSQLPKDRFSAERLKGVDSTLKIQPAKLEDSAVYLCASSLGVYQETQYFGPGTRLLVL.

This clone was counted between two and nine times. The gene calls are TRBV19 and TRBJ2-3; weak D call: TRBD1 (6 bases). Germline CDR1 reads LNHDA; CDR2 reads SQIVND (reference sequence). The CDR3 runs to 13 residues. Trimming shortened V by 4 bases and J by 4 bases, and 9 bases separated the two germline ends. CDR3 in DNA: TGTGCCAGTAGTAGGGGGCTGGCAGATACGCAGTATTTT. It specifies CASSRGLADTQYF.

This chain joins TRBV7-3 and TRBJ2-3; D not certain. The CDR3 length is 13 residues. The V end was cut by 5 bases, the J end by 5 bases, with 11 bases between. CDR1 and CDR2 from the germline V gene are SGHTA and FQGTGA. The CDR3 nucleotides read TGTGCCAGCAGCCCCTTCGGTGGAGATACGCAGTATTTT. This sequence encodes CASSPFGGDTQYF.

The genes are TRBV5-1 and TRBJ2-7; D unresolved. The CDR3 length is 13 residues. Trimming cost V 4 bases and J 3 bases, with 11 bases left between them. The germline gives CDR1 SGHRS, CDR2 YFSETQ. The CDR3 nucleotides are TGCGCCAGCAGCCGGAGAAGGGACTACGAGCAGTACTTC. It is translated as CASSRRRDYEQYF.

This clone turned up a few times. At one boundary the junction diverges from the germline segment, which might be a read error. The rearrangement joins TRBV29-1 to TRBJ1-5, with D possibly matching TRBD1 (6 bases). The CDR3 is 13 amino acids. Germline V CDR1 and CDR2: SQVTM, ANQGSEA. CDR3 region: CSVQDRFNQPQHF. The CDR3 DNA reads TGCAGCGTTCAAGACAGGTTTAATCAGCCCCAGCATTTT.